This T cell receptor (beta chain) comes out of a study of cytomegalovirus exposure and HLA in healthy donors. Study at large: A later analysis reported the same platform for the 120 or so validation repertoires and the 666 first-cohort repertoires. Points from the study as a whole: Cytomegalovirus-associated status was assigned to some 180 TCR beta chains. Clusters of TCRs from the first cohort tended to co-occur in the 130 or so validation repertoires (as a later analysis found).

As for this clone: Its target is not known.

Generated by immunoSEQ multiplex PCR, the TCRdb table keeps only in-frame clones and is missing some. The data contain 200,000 or so clones, approximately 82% of them singletons. CDR1 and CDR2 from the germline V gene are SGHRS and YFSETQ. This CDR3 contains 15 residues. V was cut by 1 base and J by 1 base, with 11 bases left in between. The receptor was isolated from a woman aged 25 to 39 in good health and CMV-seropositive. Sequencing used PBMCs. The chain has TRBV5-1 and TRBJ1-1, with a weak D call TRBD1 (5 bases). The CDR3 spells CASSLRRGSNTEAFF. The CDR3 DNA reads TGCGCCAGCAGCTTGCGGCGGGGGTCGAACACTGAAGCTTTCTTT.